This TCR beta chain is from a study of CD8 T cells in ankylosing spondylitis. TCRdb independently ran MiXCR on the 5' RACE reads; one entry per CDR3 protein. The data show some 150,000 distinct CDR3 sequences, roughly 44% seen once. The CDR3 is made up of 16 amino acids. J was trimmed by 7 bases and V by 2 bases; bases with no gene match: 12. Germline assignment: CDR1 MNHEY and CDR2 SVGAGI. The sample was synovial fluid, either unsorted or a sorted T cell fraction (not recorded which). The J gene is TRBJ2-7, the V gene TRBV6-5; TRBD1 matches 9 bases. The receptor was isolated from a male donor with ankylosing spondylitis. The CDR3 coding sequence is TGTGCCAGCAGTTACCGAACGGGACAGGGAACTTGGGAGCAGTACTTC. Its translation is CASSYRTGQGTWEQYF.